This entry lists 15 T cell receptor beta chains sequenced from one sample in a study of cytomegalovirus exposure and HLA in healthy donors. A multiplex PCR was run with 60 Vbeta primers and 13 Jbeta primers. Libraries were prepared by immunoSEQ multiplex PCR; TCRdb keeps only in-frame clonotypes and omits some of them. This sample has some 150,000 clones; around 80% occur once, and the top ten carry about 9.9%. The sequenced sample consisted of PBMCs. The receptors were gathered from a man aged 18 to 30 in good health and CMV-seropositive.

This clone was counted only a few times. V usage is TRBV2 and J usage is TRBJ2-7, with a tentative D call TRBD2 (6 bases). Germline CDR1 SNHLY, CDR2 FYNNEI. V was trimmed by 1 base and J by 8 bases, leaving 9 bases between them. The CDR3 extends over 12 amino acids. The CDR3 sequence is CASSEGRVQQYF. CDR3 DNA: TGTGCCAGCAGTGAAGGGAGGGTACAGCAGTACTTC.

This chain links TRBV2 with TRBJ1-4; D not certain. The CDR3 contains 15 residues. Germline V gene lookup returns CDR1 SNHLY and CDR2 FYNNEI. V was pared by 2 bases and J by 4 bases, with 11 bases between. As DNA, the CDR3 is TGTGCCAGCAGTGAACCAAACCAGTTTAATGAAAAACTGTTTTTT. It is translated as CASSEPNQFNEKLFF.

The V call is TRBV6-1, the J call TRBJ2-7; D unresolved. Germline lookup yields CDR1 MNHNS and CDR2 SASEGT. The CDR3 is 12 residues long. Between the trimmed V and J ends, which lost 3 bases and 0 bases, there was a span of 3 bases. In nucleotides, the CDR3 is TGTGCCAGCAGTGACAGCTCCTACGAGCAGTACTTC. This translates into CASSDSSYEQYF.

The J gene is TRBJ2-1, the V gene TRBV5-5; tentative D call: TRBD2 (6 bases). Trimming removed 5 bases from V and 3 bases from J, with 15 bases in between. This CDR3 is 15 amino acids long. From germline, CDR1 is SGHKS and CDR2 YYEKEE (reference sequence). The CDR3 DNA sequence: TGTGCCAGCAGACCGTCGGGCGGGGACTACAATGAGCAGTTCTTC. Residues: CASRPSGGDYNEQFF.

This chain joins TRBV19 and TRBJ2-4, with unresolved D. This CDR3 comprises 16 residues. Between the trimmed V and J ends, which lost 5 bases and 6 bases, there was a span of 20 bases. The germline gives CDR1 LNHDA, CDR2 SQIVND (reference sequence). In DNA, the CDR3 is TGTGCCAGTAGTCCCCTTGTTGCCGAACGGAGAAACATTCAGTACTTC. Its protein product is CASSPLVAERRNIQYF. Variable domain in full (rest from reference TRBV19 and TRBJ2-4): DGGITQSPKYLFRKEGQNVTLSCEQNLNHDAMYWYRQDPGQGLRLIYYSQIVNDFQKGDIAEGYSVSREKKESFPLTVTSAQKNPTAFYLCASSPLVAERRNIQYFGAGTRLSVL.

The chain recombines TRBV15 with TRBJ2-7, with D perhaps TRBD2 (5 bases). The V gene lost 0 bases and the J gene lost 6 bases, with 6 bases spanning the gap. CDR1 is LNHNV, CDR2 YYDKDF, per germline (reference sequence). The CDR3 is 12 amino acids. CDR3 loop: CATSRDEGEQYF. The CDR3 bases are TGTGCCACCAGCAGAGATGAGGGCGAGCAGTACTTC.

This chain uses TRBV18 with TRBJ1-2; tentatively, D is TRBD1 (6 bases). Germline assignment: CDR1 KGHSH and CDR2 LQKENI. The CDR3 spans 15 residues. V was trimmed by 5 bases and J by 3 bases, leaving 16 bases between them. The CDR3 here is CASSSDSRRDYGYTF. The CDR3 coding sequence is TGTGCCAGCTCATCGGACAGCCGCCGCGACTATGGCTACACCTTC.

Turning to this clone: Relative to the germline gene, one junction end is altered; a read error may explain this. V gene TRBV7-9 combines with J gene TRBJ1-4, with a tentative D call TRBD1 (6 bases). This CDR3 spans 15 amino acids. Germline V gene data show CDR1 as SEHNR and CDR2 as FQNEAQ (reference sequence). The DNA of the CDR3 is TGTTCCAGCAACCCCTTTTGGGACAAGTCTGAAAAACTGTTTTTT. Protein product: CSSNPFWDKSEKLFF.

This clone has only one observation. This sequence joins TRBV30 and TRBJ2-3; 7 bases line up with TRBD2. Germline CDR1 reads GTSNPN; CDR2 reads SVGIG (reference sequence). Trimming removed 2 bases from V and 2 bases from J; junction bases left unmatched: 10. This CDR3 has 16 amino acids. DNA of the CDR3: TGTGCCTGGAGTCTCCCTGGGGGGGGTATCACAGATACGCAGTATTTT. This translates into CAWSLPGGGITDTQYF.

The rearrangement uses TRBV6-1 and TRBJ1-1, with 7 bases that match TRBD1. The germline V gene has CDR1 MNHNS and CDR2 SASEGT. J gave up 8 bases and V 4 bases, and 10 bases lay outside the gene matches. This CDR3 contains 14 residues. The CDR3 coding sequence is TGTGCCAGCAGTGGGCTGACAGGGAGAGAGGAAGCTTTCTTT. Translated, it gives CASSGLTGREEAFF.

This clone was detected a few times. The chain joins TRBV9 to TRBJ1-1; 8 bases line up with TRBD1. Germline V gene lookup returns CDR1 SGDLS and CDR2 YYNGEE. The CDR3 runs to 14 residues. The trim removed 2 bases at V and 4 bases at J, leaving 4 bases unmatched. The CDR3 is CASSVAGGITEAFF. CDR3 DNA: TGTGCCAGCAGCGTCGCAGGGGGCATCACTGAAGCTTTCTTT.

V and J are TRBV6-5 and TRBJ2-3; weak D call: TRBD1 (6 bases). V dropped 6 bases and J dropped 3 bases, with 16 bases sitting between them. The CDR3 is made up of 15 amino acids. Germline V gene sequence: CDR1 MNHEY, CDR2 SVGAGI. The CDR3 DNA reads as TGTGCCAGCAGAACAAGGTGGCAGGGGACAGATACGCAGTATTTT. This gives the protein CASRTRWQGTDTQYF.

This clone was counted once. The chain combines TRBV5-1 with TRBJ2-3; D gene uncertain. CDR3 length: 14 amino acids. From germline, CDR1 is SGHRS and CDR2 YFSETQ. V was pared by 2 bases and J by 2 bases, with 9 bases between. CDR3 bases: TGCGCCAGCAGCTTTGTTCCAGACACAGATACGCAGTATTTT. Protein: CASSFVPDTDTQYF.

The chain links TRBV30 to TRBJ2-5; TRBD2 might be the D (5 bases). The V end was cut by 3 bases, the J end by 2 bases, with 10 bases between. The CDR3 has 13 amino acids. CDR1 GTSNPN and CDR2 SVGIG come from the germline V gene (reference sequence). The CDR3 DNA is TGTGCCTGGAGAGTCCGGGGACAAGAGACCCAGTACTTC. Its protein is CAWRVRGQETQYF. Together with reference TRBV30 and TRBJ2-5, the CDR3 gives the full variable domain: SQTIHQWPATLVQPVGSPLSLECTVEGTSNPNLYWYRQAAGRGLQLLFYSVGIGQISSEVPQNLSASRPQDRQFILSSKKLLLSDSGFYLCAWRVRGQETQYFGPGTRLLVL.

For this clone: The same CDR3 can be traced to other DNA sequences in this sample. The rearrangement uses TRBV19 and TRBJ1-5; TRBD1 might be the D (5 bases). CDR1 is LNHDA and CDR2 is SQIVND in the germline V gene (reference sequence). The CDR3 covers 14 residues. V lost 2 bases, J lost 4 bases, and 9 bases lay in between. The CDR3 coding sequence is TGTGCCAGTAGTATACAGGGAGGGAATCAGCCCCAGCATTTT. Translation: CASSIQGGNQPQHF.